This entry describes one TCR beta chain. Its specificity is not known. Second doses that came at about 4 or about 12 weeks were put together. This entry comes from a study of T cell responses to AZD1222 COVID-19 vaccine. The germline gives CDR1 SEHNR, CDR2 FQNEAQ (reference sequence). The CDR3 has 18 amino acids. J gave up 8 bases and V 5 bases, and 15 bases lay outside the gene matches. Study-level points and caveats: Close to half of spike-specific TCRs reportedly recognize unmutated variant regions.

Using immunoSEQ multiplex PCR, the repertoire was profiled, and TCRdb retains in-frame clones only, with some absent. The data show 180,000 or so clones, roughly nine tenths seen once. The receptor's source is an adult who received the AZD1222 COVID-19 vaccine. The sample in question was peripheral blood, obtained 28 days after the second AZD1222 dose. This sequence joins TRBV7-9 and TRBJ2-1; TRBD2 agrees at 13 bases. Here the CDR3 DNA reads TGTGCCAGCAGCGCCCGCCGACTAGCGGGGGGCCCTGTGGATGAGCAGTTCTTC. Its translation: CASSARRLAGGPVDEQFF.